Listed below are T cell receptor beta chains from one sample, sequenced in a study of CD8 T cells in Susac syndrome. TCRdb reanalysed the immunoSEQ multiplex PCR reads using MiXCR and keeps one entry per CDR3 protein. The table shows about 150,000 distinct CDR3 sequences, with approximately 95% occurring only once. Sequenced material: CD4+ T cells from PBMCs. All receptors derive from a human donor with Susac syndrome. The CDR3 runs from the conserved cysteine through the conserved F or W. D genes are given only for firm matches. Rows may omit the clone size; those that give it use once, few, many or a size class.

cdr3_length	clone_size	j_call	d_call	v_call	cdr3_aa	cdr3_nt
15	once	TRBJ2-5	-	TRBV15	CATSRDHTGQETQYF	TGTGCCACCAGCAGAGATCACACAGGCCAAGAGACCCAGTACTTC
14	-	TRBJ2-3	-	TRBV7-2	CASSLATGGDTQYF	TGTGCCAGCAGCTTAGCCACCGGCGGAGATACGCAGTATTTT
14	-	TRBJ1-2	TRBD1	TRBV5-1	CASSLGTGIYGYTF	TGCGCCAGCAGCCTCGGGACAGGGATATATGGCTACACCTTC
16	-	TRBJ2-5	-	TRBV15	CATSRGGTYGKETQYF	TGTGCCACCAGCAGAGGAGGGACGTATGGAAAAGAGACCCAGTACTTC
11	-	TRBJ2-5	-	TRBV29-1	CSAVRQETQYF	TGCAGCGCGGTACGGCAAGAGACCCAGTACTTC
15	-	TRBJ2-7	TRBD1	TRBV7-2	CASSPTGTGAYEQYF	TGTGCCAGCAGCCCCACCGGGACAGGGGCCTACGAGCAGTACTTC
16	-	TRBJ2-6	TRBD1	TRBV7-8	CASSRQGWSGANVLTF	TGTGCCAGCAGCCGACAGGGTTGGTCTGGGGCCAACGTCCTGACTTTC
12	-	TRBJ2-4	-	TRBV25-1	CASAGLKNIQYF	TGTGCCAGCGCCGGGTTAAAAAACATTCAGTACTTC
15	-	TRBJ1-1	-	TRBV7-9	CASSLGGAGGTEAFF	TGTGCCAGCAGCTTAGGGGGGGCCGGGGGCACTGAAGCTTTCTTT
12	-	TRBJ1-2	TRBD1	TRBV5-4	CASIDRAEGYTF	TGTGCCAGCATCGACAGGGCAGAGGGCTACACCTTC
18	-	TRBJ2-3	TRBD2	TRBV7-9	CASSLEARGGSSTDTQYF	TGTGCCAGCAGCTTAGAGGCACGCGGGGGGAGTAGCACAGATACGCAGTATTTT
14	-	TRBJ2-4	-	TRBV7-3	CASSPTGAGNIQYF	TGTGCCAGCAGTCCTACGGGGGCCGGGAACATTCAGTACTTC
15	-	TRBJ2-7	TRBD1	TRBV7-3	CASSLGQGAFSEQYF	TGTGCCAGCAGTCTTGGACAGGGGGCTTTCTCCGAGCAGTACTTC
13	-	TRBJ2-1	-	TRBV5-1	CASSLVGRQEQFF	TGCGCCAGCAGCTTGGTAGGTCGGCAGGAGCAGTTCTTC
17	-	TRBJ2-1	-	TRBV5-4	CASSFPSGRESYNEQFF	TGTGCCAGCAGCTTTCCCTCTGGCAGGGAATCCTACAATGAGCAGTTCTTC
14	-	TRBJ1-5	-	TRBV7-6	CASSPLGGIQPQHF	TGTGCCAGCAGCCCCCTCGGGGGGATACAGCCCCAGCATTTT
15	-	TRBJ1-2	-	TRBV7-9	CASSLERGPNYGYTF	TGTGCCAGCAGCTTAGAGAGGGGCCCTAACTATGGCTACACCTTC